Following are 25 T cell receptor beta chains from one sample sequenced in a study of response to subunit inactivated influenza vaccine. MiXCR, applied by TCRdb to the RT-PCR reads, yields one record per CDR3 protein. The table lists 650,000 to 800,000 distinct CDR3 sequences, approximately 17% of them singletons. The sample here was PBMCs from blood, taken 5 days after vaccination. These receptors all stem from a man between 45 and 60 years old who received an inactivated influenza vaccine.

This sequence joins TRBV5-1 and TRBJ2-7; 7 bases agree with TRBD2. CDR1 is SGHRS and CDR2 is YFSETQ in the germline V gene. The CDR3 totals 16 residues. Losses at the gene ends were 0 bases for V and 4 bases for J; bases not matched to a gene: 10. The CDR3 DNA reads TGCGCCAGCAGCTTGGCCGTCTCTAGCGGAAGTTACGAGCAGTACTTC. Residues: CASSLAVSSGSYEQYF.

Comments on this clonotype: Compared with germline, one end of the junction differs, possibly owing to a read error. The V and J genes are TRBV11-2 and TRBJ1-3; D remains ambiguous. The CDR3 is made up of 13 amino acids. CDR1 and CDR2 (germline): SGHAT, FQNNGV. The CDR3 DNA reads TGTGCCAGCAGCCCCGAATACGTACCTTGGCACCGATTT. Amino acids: CASSPEYVPWHRF. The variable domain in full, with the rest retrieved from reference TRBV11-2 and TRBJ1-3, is EAGVAQSPRYKIIEKRQSVAFWCNPISGHATLYWYQQILGQGPKLLIQFQNNGVVDDSQLPKDRFSAERLKGVDSTLKIQPAKLEDSAVYLCASSPEYVPWHRFGEGSWLTVV.

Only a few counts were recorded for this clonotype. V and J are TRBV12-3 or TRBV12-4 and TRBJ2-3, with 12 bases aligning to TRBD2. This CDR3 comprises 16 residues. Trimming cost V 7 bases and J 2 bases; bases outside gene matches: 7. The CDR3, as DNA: TGTGCCAGCACCCGGAGGACTAGCGGGACCACAGATACGCAGTATTTT. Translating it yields CASTRRTSGTTDTQYF.

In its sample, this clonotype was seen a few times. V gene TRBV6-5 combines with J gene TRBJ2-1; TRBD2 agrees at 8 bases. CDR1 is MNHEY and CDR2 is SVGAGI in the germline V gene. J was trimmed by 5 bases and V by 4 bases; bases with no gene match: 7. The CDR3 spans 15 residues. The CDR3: CASSLRTSTHNEQFF. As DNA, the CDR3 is TGTGCCAGCAGTTTGCGGACTAGCACCCACAATGAGCAGTTCTTC.

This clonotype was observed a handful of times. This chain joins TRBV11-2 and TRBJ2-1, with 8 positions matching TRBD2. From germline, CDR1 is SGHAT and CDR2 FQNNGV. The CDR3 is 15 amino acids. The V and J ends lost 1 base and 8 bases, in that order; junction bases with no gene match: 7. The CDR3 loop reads CASSLGGLAKDEQFF. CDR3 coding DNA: TGTGCCAGCAGCTTAGGCGGACTAGCAAAGGATGAGCAGTTCTTC.

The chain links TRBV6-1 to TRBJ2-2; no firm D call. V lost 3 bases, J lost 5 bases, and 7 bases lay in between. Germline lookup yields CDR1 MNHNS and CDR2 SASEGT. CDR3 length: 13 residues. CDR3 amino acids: CASSEHETGELFF. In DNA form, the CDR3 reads TGTGCCAGCAGTGAGCATGAGACCGGGGAGCTGTTTTTT.

The CDR3 is CASSLVGAESTDTQYF. CDR3 nucleotide sequence: TGTGCCAGCAGCTTGGTGGGGGCGGAGAGCACAGATACGCAGTATTTT. The genes are TRBV5-5 and TRBJ2-3; tentative D call: TRBD1 (6 bases). The CDR3 is 16 residues long. In germline, CDR1 is SGHKS, CDR2 YYEKEE (reference sequence). The ends were cut back, 0 bases at V and 0 bases at J, with 11 bases in the middle. The complete variable domain, with remaining parts taken from reference TRBV5-5 and TRBJ2-3, reads DAGVTQSPTHLIKTRGQQVTLRCSPISGHKSVSWYQQVLGQGPQFIFQYYEKEERGRGNFPDRFSARQFPNYSSELNVNALLLGDSALYLCASSLVGAESTDTQYFGPGTRLTVL.

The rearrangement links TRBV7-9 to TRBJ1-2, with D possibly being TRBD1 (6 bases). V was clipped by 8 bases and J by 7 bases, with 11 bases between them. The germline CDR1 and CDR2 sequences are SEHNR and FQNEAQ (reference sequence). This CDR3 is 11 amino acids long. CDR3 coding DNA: TGTGCCAGCGGGACGGACAGTGGCTACACCTTC. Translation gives CASGTDSGYTF.

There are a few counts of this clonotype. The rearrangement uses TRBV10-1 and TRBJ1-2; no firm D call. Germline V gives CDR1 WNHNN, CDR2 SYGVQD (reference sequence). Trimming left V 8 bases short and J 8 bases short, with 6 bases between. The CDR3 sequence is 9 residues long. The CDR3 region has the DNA TGCGCCAGCGCGGGGGGCTACACCTTC. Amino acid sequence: CASAGGYTF.

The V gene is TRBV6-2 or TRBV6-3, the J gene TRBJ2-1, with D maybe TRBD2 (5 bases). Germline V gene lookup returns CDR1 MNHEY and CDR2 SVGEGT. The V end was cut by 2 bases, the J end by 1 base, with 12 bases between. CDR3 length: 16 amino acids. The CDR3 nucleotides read TGTGCCAGCAGTTACATGGACTCCCCATCCTACAATGAGCAGTTCTTC. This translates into CASSYMDSPSYNEQFF.

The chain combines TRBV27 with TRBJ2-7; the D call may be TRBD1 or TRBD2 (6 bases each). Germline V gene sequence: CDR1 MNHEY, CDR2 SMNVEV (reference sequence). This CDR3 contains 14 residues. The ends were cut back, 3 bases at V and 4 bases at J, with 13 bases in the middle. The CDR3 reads CASSFSLGGYEQYF. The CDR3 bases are TGTGCCAGCAGTTTTTCTTTAGGGGGGTACGAGCAGTACTTC.

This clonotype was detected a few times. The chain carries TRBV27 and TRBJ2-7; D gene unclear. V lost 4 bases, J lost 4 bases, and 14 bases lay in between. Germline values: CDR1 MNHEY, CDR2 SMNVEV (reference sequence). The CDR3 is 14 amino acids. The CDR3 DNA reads TGTGCCAGCAGTTCAAACTTAAACAGTTACGAGCAGTACTTC. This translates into CASSSNLNSYEQYF.

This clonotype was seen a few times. The CDR3 protein is CASSQDLGNQPQHF. The CDR3 DNA follows: TGCGCCAGCAGCCAAGATCTTGGCAATCAGCCCCAGCATTTT. This chain joins TRBV4-3 and TRBJ1-5; D is ambiguous. The germline V gene encodes CDR1 LGHNA and CDR2 YSLEER. Trimming pared 0 bases from V and 2 bases from J, leaving 5 bases between. This CDR3 is built from 14 residues.

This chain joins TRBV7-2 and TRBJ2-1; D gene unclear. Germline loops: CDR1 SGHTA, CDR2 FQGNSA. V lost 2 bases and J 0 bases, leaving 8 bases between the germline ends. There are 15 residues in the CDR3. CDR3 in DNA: TGTGCCAGCAGCTTATATCTGGACTCCTACAATGAGCAGTTCTTC. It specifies CASSLYLDSYNEQFF.

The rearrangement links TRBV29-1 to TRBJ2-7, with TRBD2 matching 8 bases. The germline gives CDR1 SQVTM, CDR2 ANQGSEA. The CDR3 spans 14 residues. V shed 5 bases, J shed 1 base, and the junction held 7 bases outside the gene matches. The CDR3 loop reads CSVTTSGPSYEQYF. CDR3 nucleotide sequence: TGCAGCGTTACCACTAGCGGTCCTTCCTACGAGCAGTACTTC.

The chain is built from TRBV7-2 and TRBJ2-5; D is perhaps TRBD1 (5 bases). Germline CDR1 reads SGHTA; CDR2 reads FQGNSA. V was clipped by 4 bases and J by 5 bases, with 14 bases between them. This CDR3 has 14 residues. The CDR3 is CASSSIQGPETQYF. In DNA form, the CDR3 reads TGTGCCAGCAGCTCTATTCAGGGTCCGGAGACCCAGTACTTC.

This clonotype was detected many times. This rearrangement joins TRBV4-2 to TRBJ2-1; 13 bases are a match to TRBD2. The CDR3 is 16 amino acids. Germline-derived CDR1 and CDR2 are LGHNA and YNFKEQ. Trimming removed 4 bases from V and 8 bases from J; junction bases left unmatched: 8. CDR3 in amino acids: CASSPGLAGKVYEQFF. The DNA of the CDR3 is TGTGCCAGCAGCCCGGGACTAGCGGGAAAAGTCTATGAGCAGTTCTTC.

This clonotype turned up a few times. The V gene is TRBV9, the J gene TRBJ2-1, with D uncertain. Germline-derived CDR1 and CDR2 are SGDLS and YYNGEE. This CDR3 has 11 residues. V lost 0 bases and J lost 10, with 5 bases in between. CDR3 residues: CASSVAVEQFF. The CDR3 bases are TGTGCCAGCAGCGTAGCGGTGGAGCAGTTCTTC.

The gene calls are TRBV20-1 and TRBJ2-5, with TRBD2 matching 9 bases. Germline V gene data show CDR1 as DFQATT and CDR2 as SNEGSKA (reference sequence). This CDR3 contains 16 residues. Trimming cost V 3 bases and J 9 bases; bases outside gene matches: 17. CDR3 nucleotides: TGCAGTGCTAGCGATTCATGGTCTAGCGGGGCGTGGGCCCAGTACTTC. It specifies CSASDSWSSGAWAQYF.

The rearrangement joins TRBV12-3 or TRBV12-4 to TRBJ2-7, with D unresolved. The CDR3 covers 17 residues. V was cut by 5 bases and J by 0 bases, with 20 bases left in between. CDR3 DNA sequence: TGTGCCAGCAGTGCCCGAATGTCCAACCCCTACTCCTACGAGCAGTACTTC. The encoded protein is CASSARMSNPYSYEQYF.

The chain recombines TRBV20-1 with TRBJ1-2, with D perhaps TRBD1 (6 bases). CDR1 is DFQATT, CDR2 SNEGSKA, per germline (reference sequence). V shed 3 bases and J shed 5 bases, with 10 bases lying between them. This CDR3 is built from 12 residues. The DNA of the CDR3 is TGCAGTGCTAGGACAGGCGGGTATGGCTACACCTTC. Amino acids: CSARTGGYGYTF.

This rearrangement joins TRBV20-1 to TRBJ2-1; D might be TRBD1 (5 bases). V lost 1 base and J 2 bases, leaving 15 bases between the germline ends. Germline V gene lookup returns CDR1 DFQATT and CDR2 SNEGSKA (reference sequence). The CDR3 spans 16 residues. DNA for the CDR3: TGCAGTGCTAGAGTAAGGGCAGGGATCACCTACAATGAGCAGTTCTTC. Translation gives CSARVRAGITYNEQFF.

The CDR3 here is CASSTGLETQYF. CDR3 coding DNA: TGTGCCAGCAGCACAGGGTTGGAGACCCAGTACTTC. The chain is built from TRBV7-9 and TRBJ2-5, with a tentative D call TRBD1 (6 bases). Germline CDR1 is SEHNR and CDR2 is FQNEAQ (reference sequence). V was clipped by 5 bases and J by 5 bases, with 9 bases between them. The CDR3 is 12 amino acids.

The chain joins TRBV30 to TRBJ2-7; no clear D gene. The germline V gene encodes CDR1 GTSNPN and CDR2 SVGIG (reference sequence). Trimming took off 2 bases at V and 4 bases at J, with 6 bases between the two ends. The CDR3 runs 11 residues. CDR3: CAWSLLYEQYF. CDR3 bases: TGTGCCTGGAGTCTCTTATACGAGCAGTACTTC.

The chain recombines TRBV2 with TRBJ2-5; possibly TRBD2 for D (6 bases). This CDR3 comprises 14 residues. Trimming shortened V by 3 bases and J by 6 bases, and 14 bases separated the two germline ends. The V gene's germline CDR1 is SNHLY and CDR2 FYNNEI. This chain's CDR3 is CASSDRLGQKTQYF. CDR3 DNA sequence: TGTGCCAGCAGTGACCGACTAGGTCAAAAGACCCAGTACTTC.